The 22 T cell receptor beta chains reported below all come from one sample, sequenced in a study of T cells after posttransplantation cyclophosphamide. Cells defined as naive were viable CD3+CD4+ or CD3+CD8+ and CCR7+CD45RA+CD45RO-CD95-CD27+CD28+. Assay: immunoSEQ multiplex PCR; the TCRdb copy retains only in-frame clones and omits some. This sample has roughly 30,000 clones, with around nine tenths found just once. The specimen was naive CD4+ T cells sorted from PBMCs. All receptors derive from a woman in her sixties or seventies in good health, CMV-negative, and a related stem cell transplant donor.

This chain links TRBV7-3 with TRBJ2-7; TRBD1 is a possible D gene (6 bases). CDR1 is SGHTA and CDR2 is FQGTGA in the germline V gene. V lost 1 base to trimming and J lost 2 bases, with 12 bases between them. CDR3 length equals 15 residues. The CDR3 reads CASSLSSGAPYEQYF. The CDR3 DNA is TGTGCCAGCAGCTTAAGCTCAGGGGCCCCCTACGAGCAGTACTTC.

V usage is TRBV19 and J usage is TRBJ1-4; D not resolved. This CDR3 comprises 14 residues. In germline, CDR1 is LNHDA, CDR2 SQIVND (reference sequence). V was pared by 5 bases and J by 12 bases, with 19 bases between. CDR3 DNA sequence: TGTGCCAGTAGTCTTTGGACGGGGAATGAGGAACTGTTTTTT. As protein: CASSLWTGNEELFF.

J is TRBJ2-3 and V is TRBV5-1, with D unclear. This CDR3 comprises 14 residues. Germline V lookup: CDR1 SGHRS, CDR2 YFSETQ. V lost 0 bases and J lost 2, with 7 bases in between. CDR3 nucleotide sequence: TGCGCCAGCAGCTTGGACAGACCCACAGATACGCAGTATTTT. This codes for CASSLDRPTDTQYF.

This clone was found a few times. The chain joins TRBV5-4 to TRBJ2-3; 10 positions agree with TRBD2. J was trimmed by 3 bases and V by 3 bases; bases with no gene match: 10. The CDR3 spans 17 residues. Germline V lookup: CDR1 SGHNT, CDR2 YYREEE (reference sequence). CDR3 protein: CASSSQPSGGATDTQYF. The CDR3 coding sequence is TGTGCCAGCAGCTCACAACCCAGCGGGGGGGCTACAGATACGCAGTATTTT.

This sequence joins TRBV9 and TRBJ2-1, with 9 bases matching TRBD1. V lost 4 bases, J lost 7 bases, and 9 bases stayed unmatched. The CDR3 sequence is 15 residues long. Per germline, CDR1 SGDLS and CDR2 YYNGEE. CDR3 nucleotide sequence: TGTGCCAGCAGCTTAAGGGACAGGGCAGGTAATGAGCAGTTCTTC. Translating gives CASSLRDRAGNEQFF. The variable domain in full, completed from reference TRBV9 and TRBJ2-1, reads DSGVTQTPKHLITATGQRVTLRCSPRSGDLSVYWYQQSLDQGLQFLIQYYNGEERAKGNILERFSAQQFPDLHSELNLSSLELGDSALYFCASSLRDRAGNEQFFGPGTRLTVL.

The gene calls are TRBV2 and TRBJ2-1, with D unresolved. The CDR3 loop spans 12 amino acids. Germline lookup yields CDR1 SNHLY and CDR2 FYNNEI. Trimming removed 0 bases from V and 13 bases from J, with 10 bases in between. CDR3 in DNA: TGTGCCAGCAGTGAAGCGGAGCGCTCCCAGTTCTTC. Protein sequence: CASSEAERSQFF.

V and J are TRBV7-2 and TRBJ1-5; D might be TRBD1 (6 bases). The CDR3 contains 16 residues. The V gene lost 3 bases and the J gene lost 3 bases, with 15 bases spanning the gap. Germline-derived CDR1 and CDR2 are SGHTA and FQGNSA. CDR3 protein: CASSLFGRTVNQPQHF. The CDR3 DNA sequence: TGTGCCAGCAGCTTGTTCGGCAGGACAGTCAATCAGCCCCAGCATTTT.

V is TRBV7-2 and J is TRBJ1-1, with no clear D. From germline, CDR1 is SGHTA and CDR2 FQGNSA. V lost 4 bases and J 4 bases, leaving 7 bases between the germline ends. The CDR3 is made up of 12 amino acids. The CDR3, as DNA: TGTGCCAGCAGCTGGAGAGCCACTGAAGCTTTCTTT. It specifies CASSWRATEAFF.

About this clone itself: This same CDR3 is encoded by further DNA sequences in the sample. V gene TRBV7-9 combines with J gene TRBJ2-7; weak D call: TRBD2 (5 bases). This CDR3 contains 14 residues. Germline CDR1 SEHNR, CDR2 FQNEAQ (reference sequence). Trimming took 5 bases from V and 2 from J, leaving 13 bases between them. Here the CDR3 DNA reads TGTGCCAGCAGCGCAATCCGGGGAGCCTACGAGCAGTACTTC. It translates to CASSAIRGAYEQYF.

The rearrangement uses TRBV27 and TRBJ2-7; the match to TRBD1 covers 7 bases. The CDR3 runs to 17 residues. V trimming: 6 bases; J trimming: 6 bases; junction bases outside the gene matches: 20. CDR1 and CDR2 from the germline V gene are MNHEY and SMNVEV (reference sequence). The chain's CDR3 is CASRSHPRDRWVPEQYF. Here the CDR3 DNA reads TGTGCCAGCAGATCCCACCCTCGGGACAGATGGGTACCCGAGCAGTACTTC.

The genes are TRBV11-3 and TRBJ2-1, with TRBD2 matching 7 bases. This CDR3 comprises 13 residues. Germline-derived CDR1 and CDR2 are SGHNT and YENEEA. V gave up 0 bases and J gave up 11 bases; unmatched junction bases: 4. Here the CDR3 DNA reads TGTGCCAGCAGCTTAGAGCCTAGCGGCAAGCAGTTCTTC. This translates into CASSLEPSGKQFF.

V and J are TRBV7-2 and TRBJ1-5; the D is unclear. The CDR3 length is 13 residues. V was clipped by 5 bases and J by 5 bases, with 10 bases between them. Germline CDR1 SGHTA, CDR2 FQGNSA. CDR3 amino acids: CASSPARDQPQHF. The CDR3 DNA reads TGTGCCAGCAGCCCCGCGCGGGATCAGCCCCAGCATTTT.

This clone was seen only a few times. Here the CDR3 reads CASGRPGNTIYF. DNA of the CDR3: TGTGCCAGCGGCCGCCCGGGAAACACCATATATTTT. V usage is TRBV28 and J usage is TRBJ1-3; no clear D. Germline V lookup: CDR1 MDHEN, CDR2 SYDVKM. The length of the CDR3 is 12 residues. Trimming cost V 8 bases and J 4 bases, with 9 bases left between them.

The V and J genes are TRBV5-1 and TRBJ1-6, with a tentative D call TRBD1 (6 bases). There are 14 residues in the CDR3. V shed 2 bases and J shed 6 bases, with 9 bases lying between them. Per germline, CDR1 SGHRS and CDR2 YFSETQ. CDR3: CASSLQGSNSPLHF. The DNA of the CDR3 is TGCGCCAGCAGCTTACAGGGATCTAATTCACCCCTCCACTTT.

This clone is classed as medium-sized. The chain combines TRBV2 with TRBJ2-5; a possible D gene is TRBD2 (6 bases). V was clipped by 6 bases and J by 1 base, with 9 bases between them. Germline lookup yields CDR1 SNHLY and CDR2 FYNNEI. CDR3 length: 13 residues. The CDR3 protein is CASRPGLQETQYF. CDR3 DNA sequence: TGTGCCAGCAGACCGGGACTCCAAGAGACCCAGTACTTC.

CDR3 sequence reads: CASSWKGQRNTIYF. The CDR3 bases are TGTGCCAGCAGTTGGAAGGGACAGAGAAACACCATATATTTT. This sequence joins TRBV6-5 and TRBJ1-3, with TRBD1 identical over 7 bases. This CDR3 comprises 14 residues. With 4 bases clipped from V and 5 bases from J, the junction kept 5 bases outside the gene matches. From germline, CDR1 is MNHEY and CDR2 SVGAGI.

The chain uses TRBV7-3 and TRBJ1-3, with unresolved D. V was pared by 5 bases and J by 0 bases, with 11 bases between. The CDR3 loop spans 15 amino acids. Germline V gene lookup returns CDR1 SGHTA and CDR2 FQGTGA. The CDR3 DNA reads TGTGCCAGCAGCATAGGGAGCTTCTCTGGAAACACCATATATTTT. Amino acids: CASSIGSFSGNTIYF.

The CDR3 sequence: CASSPVGELFF. CDR3 DNA sequence: TGTGCCAGCAGCCCGGTGGGGGAGCTGTTTTTT. The rearrangement joins TRBV7-6 to TRBJ2-2; D unclear. V was clipped by 5 bases and J by 8 bases, with 6 bases between them. The germline V gene encodes CDR1 SGHVS and CDR2 FNYEAQ. CDR3 length equals 11 residues.

Regarding this clone: The same CDR3 also results from other DNA sequences found in this sample. The chain has TRBV29-1 and TRBJ1-4; D unclear. This CDR3 has 13 amino acids. Germline CDR1 and CDR2: SQVTM and ANQGSEA. CDR3 sequence: CSVRTAGVEKLFF. CDR3 DNA sequence: TGCAGTGTGCGGACGGCGGGAGTAGAAAAACTGTTTTTT.

CDR3 DNA: TGTGCCAGCATGAGGATCCTCGGGGCCAACGTCCTGACTTTC. It specifies CASMRILGANVLTF. This chain links TRBV6-5 with TRBJ2-6, with D unclear. Germline assignment: CDR1 MNHEY and CDR2 SVGAGI. V dropped 7 bases and J dropped 4 bases, with 11 bases sitting between them. The length of the CDR3 is 14 residues.

The rearrangement joins TRBV6-6 to TRBJ2-3, with 8 bases aligning to TRBD2. This CDR3 is 15 amino acids long. CDR1 and CDR2 from the germline V gene are MNHNY and SVGAGI (reference sequence). The J segment lost 0 bases and the V segment lost 6 bases, leaving 5 bases of the junction unmatched. CDR3: CASRPTSVSTDTQYF. The DNA for the CDR3 is TGTGCCAGCAGGCCGACTAGCGTGAGCACAGATACGCAGTATTTT.

V and J are TRBV10-3 and TRBJ2-1; D may be TRBD2 (6 bases). This CDR3 spans 13 amino acids. CDR1 and CDR2 from the germline V gene are ENHRY and SYGVKD. V dropped 8 bases and J dropped 8 bases, with 16 bases sitting between them. The chain's CDR3 is CAIGGTLRDEQFF. The DNA for the CDR3 is TGTGCCATCGGCGGGACCCTTCGGGATGAGCAGTTCTTC.